This record covers a single TCR beta chain. The sample is drawn from a study of blood T cell repertoires in COVID-19. V trimming: 2 bases; J trimming: 6 bases; junction bases outside the gene matches: 15. The CDR3 has 17 amino acids. Germline-derived CDR1 and CDR2 are SGHDT and YYEEEE. Generated by immunoSEQ multiplex PCR, the TCRdb table keeps only in-frame clones and is missing some. The sample lists a few hundred thousand clones; roughly 80% were seen once. Recruits, aged roughly 18 to 90 years, lived in under 25 US areas. Sequenced input: PBMCs or T cells enriched from blood (not recorded which). This receptor was taken from a man aged 50 to 59 who had recovered from COVID-19. The V gene is TRBV5-6, the J gene TRBJ2-7; 9 bases agree with TRBD2. DNA of the CDR3: TGTGCCAGCAGCTTTTCAGTGGCGGGAGGGCGGTTAGGCGAGCAGTACTTC. Protein product: CASSFSVAGGRLGEQYF.